A single sample gave rise to the 11 T cell receptor beta chains below, sequenced in a study of blood T cell repertoires in COVID-19. TCRdb's table, derived via immunoSEQ multiplex PCR, lists solely in-frame clones and lacks some. The table lists roughly 30,000 clones, 93% of them singletons, with 4% to 6.5% in the top ten. The sequenced sample was peripheral blood. These receptors all come from a human donor in a cohort sampled during active COVID-19.

The gene calls are TRBV7-9 and TRBJ2-7; 12 nucleotides match TRBD2. This CDR3 is built from 16 residues. The junction had 4 bases not matched to a gene; V was cut back by 0 bases and J by 4 bases. Germline CDR1 SEHNR, CDR2 FQNEAQ (reference sequence). CDR3 DNA sequence: TGTGCCAGCAGCTTAGCGGGTGGACTAGCGGGATACGAGCAGTACTTC. Amino acid sequence: CASSLAGGLAGYEQYF.

The V call is TRBV6-4, the J call TRBJ2-6; D is unresolved. Germline CDR1 MRHNA, CDR2 SNTAGT. V was cut by 0 bases and J by 0 bases, with 6 bases left in between. The CDR3 covers 16 residues. The CDR3 DNA reads as TGTGCCAGCAGTGACTCTCCTACCTCTGGGGCCAACGTCCTGACTTTC. It is translated as CASSDSPTSGANVLTF.

This chain's CDR3 is CASSGNRGYGTEAFF. DNA for the CDR3: TGCGCCAGCAGCGGTAACAGGGGGTACGGCACTGAAGCTTTCTTT. The chain couples TRBV5-1 to TRBJ1-1; 8 bases align to TRBD1. V gave up 4 bases and J gave up 4 bases; unmatched junction bases: 9. The CDR3 runs to 15 residues. In germline, CDR1 is SGHRS, CDR2 YFSETQ.

This clone was counted a few times. This chain joins TRBV3-1 (or the pseudogene TRBV3-2) and TRBJ2-2; D possibly corresponds to TRBD2 (6 bases). The germline CDR1 and CDR2 sequences are LGHDT and YNNKEL (reference sequence). Trimming took off 4 bases at V and 1 base at J, with 10 bases between the two ends. CDR3 length equals 15 residues. This chain's CDR3 is CASSPLAVNTGELFF. The CDR3 DNA reads TGTGCCAGCAGCCCACTAGCAGTGAACACCGGGGAGCTGTTTTTT.

The V and J genes are TRBV7-9 and TRBJ2-1, with D maybe TRBD2 (5 bases). Deletions cut 6 bases from V and 9 bases from J, with 15 bases between. The V gene's germline CDR1 is SEHNR and CDR2 FQNEAQ (reference sequence). This CDR3 is built from 13 residues. CDR3 sequence reads: CASRGEGPIEQFF. CDR3 coding DNA: TGTGCCAGCAGGGGCGAGGGCCCTATTGAGCAGTTCTTC.

This sequence joins TRBV7-9 and TRBJ1-2; D is perhaps TRBD1 (5 bases). Trimming took 1 base from V and 7 from J, leaving 7 bases between them. Germline lookup yields CDR1 SEHNR and CDR2 FQNEAQ (reference sequence). The CDR3 sequence is 12 residues long. CDR3 residues: CASSLGRGGYTF. CDR3 in DNA: TGTGCCAGCAGCTTAGGAAGGGGTGGCTACACCTTC.

The chain uses TRBV6-6 and TRBJ1-1; 7 bases map to TRBD1. The V gene end was trimmed by 0 bases and the J gene end by 3 bases; junction bases not matched to a gene: 4. CDR1 is MNHNY and CDR2 is SVGAGI in the germline V gene (reference sequence). CDR3 length: 15 residues. DNA for the CDR3: TGTGCCAGCAGTTACTCCCCACAGGGGTACACTGAAGCTTTCTTT. Residues: CASSYSPQGYTEAFF.

The rearrangement links TRBV10-3 to TRBJ2-2; TRBD1 agrees at 10 bases. The germline V gene encodes CDR1 ENHRY and CDR2 SYGVKD. V gave up 6 bases and J gave up 4 bases; unmatched junction bases: 11. The CDR3 spans 17 residues. CDR3 protein: CAIRDRWGQGRTGELFF. Written as DNA, the CDR3 is TGTGCCATCAGAGATAGATGGGGACAGGGGCGCACCGGGGAGCTGTTTTTT.

V gene TRBV19 combines with J gene TRBJ1-2, with D perhaps matching TRBD1 (5 bases). CDR3 size: 13 residues. Germline CDR1 is LNHDA and CDR2 is SQIVND (reference sequence). V gave up 3 bases and J gave up 3 bases, with 8 bases separating them. The CDR3 reads CASSIKGDYGYTF. The CDR3 region has the DNA TGTGCCAGTAGTATCAAAGGGGACTATGGCTACACCTTC.

The V call is TRBV5-8, the J call TRBJ2-2, with D hard to call. With 2 bases removed from V and 7 bases from J, the gap between germline ends came to 3 bases. The CDR3 contains 11 residues. CDR1 is SGHTS, CDR2 YDEGEE, per germline. CDR3 in DNA: TGTGCCAGCAGCTTTAGCGGGGAGCTGTTTTTT. Translating it yields CASSFSGELFF.

This clone was detected once. The CDR3 DNA is TGTGCCACCATAGCGGGAGGGCCGGCCGGGGAGCTGTTTTTT. This translates into CATIAGGPAGELFF. The rearrangement uses TRBV10-3 and TRBJ2-2; 11 bases match TRBD2. The CDR3 covers 14 residues. The V gene's germline CDR1 is ENHRY and CDR2 SYGVKD. Trimming removed 10 bases from V and 6 bases from J; junction bases left unmatched: 7.